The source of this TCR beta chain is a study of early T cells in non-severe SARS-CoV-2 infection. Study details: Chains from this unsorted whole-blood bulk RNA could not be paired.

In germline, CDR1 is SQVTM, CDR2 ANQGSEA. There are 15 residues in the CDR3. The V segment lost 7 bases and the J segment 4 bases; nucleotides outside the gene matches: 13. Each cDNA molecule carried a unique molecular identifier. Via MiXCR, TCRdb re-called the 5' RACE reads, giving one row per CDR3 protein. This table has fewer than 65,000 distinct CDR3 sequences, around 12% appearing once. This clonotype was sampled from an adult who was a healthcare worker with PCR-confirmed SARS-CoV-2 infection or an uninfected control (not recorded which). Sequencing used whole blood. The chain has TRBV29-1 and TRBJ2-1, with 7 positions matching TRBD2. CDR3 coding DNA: TGCAGCGCGCTTCGACTAGCCGCTGGGTACAATGAGCAGTTCTTC. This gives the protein CSALRLAAGYNEQFF.